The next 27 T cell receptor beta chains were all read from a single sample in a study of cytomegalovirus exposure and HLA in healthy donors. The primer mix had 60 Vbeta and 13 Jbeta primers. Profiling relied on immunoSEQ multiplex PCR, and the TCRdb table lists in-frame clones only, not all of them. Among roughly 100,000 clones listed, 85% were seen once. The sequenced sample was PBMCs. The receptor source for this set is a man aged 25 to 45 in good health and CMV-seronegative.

The CDR3 DNA reads TGTGCCAGCAGTTACTCCTTTTTTCCGAACACTGAAGCTTTCTTT. Translated: CASSYSFFPNTEAFF. This sequence joins TRBV6-5 and TRBJ1-1; D remains ambiguous. V lost 0 bases to trimming and J lost 1 base, with 9 bases between them. Germline V gives CDR1 MNHEY, CDR2 SVGAGI. The CDR3 totals 15 residues.

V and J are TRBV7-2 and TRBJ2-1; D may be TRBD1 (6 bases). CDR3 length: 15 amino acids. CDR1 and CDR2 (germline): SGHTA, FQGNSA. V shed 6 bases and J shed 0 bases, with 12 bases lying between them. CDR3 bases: TGTGCCAGCAGACCGGACAGAAGCTCCTACAATGAGCAGTTCTTC. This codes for CASRPDRSSYNEQFF.

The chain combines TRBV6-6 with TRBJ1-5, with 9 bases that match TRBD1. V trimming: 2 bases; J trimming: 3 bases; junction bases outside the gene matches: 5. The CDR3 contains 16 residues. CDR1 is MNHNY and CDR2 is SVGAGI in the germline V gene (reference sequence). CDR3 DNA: TGTGCCAGCAGTTACCGGGACAGGGTGATCAATCAGCCCCAGCATTTT. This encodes CASSYRDRVINQPQHF.

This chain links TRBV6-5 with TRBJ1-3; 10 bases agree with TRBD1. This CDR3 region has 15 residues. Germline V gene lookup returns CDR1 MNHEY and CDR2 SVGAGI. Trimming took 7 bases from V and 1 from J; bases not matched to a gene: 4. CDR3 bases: TGTGCCAGCAAGACAGGGGGCGCTTCTGGAAACACCATATATTTT. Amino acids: CASKTGGASGNTIYF.

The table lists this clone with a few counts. The CDR3 nucleotides read TGTGCCAGTAGTTATGACAGGGGAGGCGAGCAGTACTTC. Translating gives CASSYDRGGEQYF. This sequence joins TRBV19 and TRBJ2-7; TRBD1 matches 8 bases. CDR1 and CDR2 from the germline V gene are LNHDA and SQIVND (reference sequence). The CDR3 length is 13 residues. V shed 5 bases and J 6 bases; nucleotides not matched to a gene: 6. The variable domain in full, with the rest retrieved from reference TRBV19 and TRBJ2-7, is DGGITQSPKYLFRKEGQNVTLSCEQNLNHDAMYWYRQDPGQGLRLIYYSQIVNDFQKGDIAEGYSVSREKKESFPLTVTSAQKNPTAFYLCASSYDRGGEQYFGPGTRLTVT.

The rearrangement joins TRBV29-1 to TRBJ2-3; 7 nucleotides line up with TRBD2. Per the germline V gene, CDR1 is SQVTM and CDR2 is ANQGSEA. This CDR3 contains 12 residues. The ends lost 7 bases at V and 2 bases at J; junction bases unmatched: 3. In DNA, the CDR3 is TGCAGCGAGCGGGGTTTCACAGATACGCAGTATTTT. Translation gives CSERGFTDTQYF.

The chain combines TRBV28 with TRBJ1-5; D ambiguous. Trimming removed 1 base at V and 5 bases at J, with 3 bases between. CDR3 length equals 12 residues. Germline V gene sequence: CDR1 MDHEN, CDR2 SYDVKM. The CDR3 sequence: CASSLYYQPQHF. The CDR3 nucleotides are TGTGCCAGCAGTTTATACTATCAGCCCCAGCATTTT.

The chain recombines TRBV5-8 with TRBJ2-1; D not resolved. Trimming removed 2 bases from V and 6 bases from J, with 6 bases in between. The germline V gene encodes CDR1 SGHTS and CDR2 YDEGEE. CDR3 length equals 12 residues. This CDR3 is CASSFLLNEQFF. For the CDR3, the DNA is TGTGCCAGCAGCTTCTTACTCAATGAGCAGTTCTTC.

The CDR3 DNA reads TGCGCCAGCAGCTCAGGAAGGGGGACGGAGGGCTACACCTTC. Translation gives CASSSGRGTEGYTF. The chain is built from TRBV5-1 and TRBJ1-2, with D maybe TRBD1 (6 bases). The V gene's germline CDR1 is SGHRS and CDR2 YFSETQ. CDR3 length equals 14 residues. V was trimmed by 3 bases and J by 8 bases, leaving 17 bases between them.

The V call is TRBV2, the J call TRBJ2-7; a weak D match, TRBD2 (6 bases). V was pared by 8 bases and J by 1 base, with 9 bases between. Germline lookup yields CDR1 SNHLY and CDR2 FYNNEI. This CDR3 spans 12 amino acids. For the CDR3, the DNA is TGTGCCAGCGGTAGCGGTTCCTACGAGCAGTACTTC. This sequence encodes CASGSGSYEQYF.

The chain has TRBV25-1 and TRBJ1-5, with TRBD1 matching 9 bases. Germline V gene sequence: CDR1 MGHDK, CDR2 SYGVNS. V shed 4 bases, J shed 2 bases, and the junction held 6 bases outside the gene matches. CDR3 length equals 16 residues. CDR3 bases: TGTGCCAGCAGTGGGGGACAGGGCATTGGCAATCAGCCCCAGCATTTT. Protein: CASSGGQGIGNQPQHF.

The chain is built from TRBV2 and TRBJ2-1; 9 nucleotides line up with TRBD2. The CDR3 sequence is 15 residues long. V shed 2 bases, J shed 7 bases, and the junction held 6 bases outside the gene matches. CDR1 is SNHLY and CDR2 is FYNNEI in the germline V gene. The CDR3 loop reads CASSERAGGVNEQFF. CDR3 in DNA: TGTGCCAGCAGTGAAAGGGCGGGGGGGGTAAATGAGCAGTTCTTC.

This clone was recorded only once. The CDR3 is CASSQGPQGSYEQYF. DNA for the CDR3: TGCGCCAGCAGCCAAGGGCCCCAGGGCTCCTACGAGCAGTACTTC. The V gene is TRBV4-1, the J gene TRBJ2-7; possible D gene TRBD1, 5 bases. The CDR3 is made up of 15 amino acids. The V gene lost 1 base and the J gene lost 0 bases, with 10 bases spanning the gap. CDR1 MGHRA and CDR2 YSYEKL come from the germline V gene.

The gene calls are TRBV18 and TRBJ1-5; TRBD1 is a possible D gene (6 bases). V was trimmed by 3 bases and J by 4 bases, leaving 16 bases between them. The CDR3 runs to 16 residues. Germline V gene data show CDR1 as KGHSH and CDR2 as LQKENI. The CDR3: CASSPGNRAENQPQHF. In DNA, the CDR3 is TGTGCCAGCTCACCTGGGAACAGGGCGGAAAATCAGCCCCAGCATTTT. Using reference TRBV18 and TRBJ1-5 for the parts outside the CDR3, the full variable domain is NAGVMQNPRHLVRRRGQEARLRCSPMKGHSHVYWYRQLPEEGLKFMVYLQKENIIDESGMPKERFSAEFPKEGPSILRIQQVVRGDSAAYFCASSPGNRAENQPQHFGDGTRLSIL.

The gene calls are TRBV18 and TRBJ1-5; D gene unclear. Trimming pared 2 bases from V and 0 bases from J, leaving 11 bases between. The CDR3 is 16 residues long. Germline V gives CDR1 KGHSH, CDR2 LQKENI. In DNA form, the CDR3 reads TGTGCCAGCTCACCATCTGTTAGCCATAGCAATCAGCCCCAGCATTTT. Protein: CASSPSVSHSNQPQHF.

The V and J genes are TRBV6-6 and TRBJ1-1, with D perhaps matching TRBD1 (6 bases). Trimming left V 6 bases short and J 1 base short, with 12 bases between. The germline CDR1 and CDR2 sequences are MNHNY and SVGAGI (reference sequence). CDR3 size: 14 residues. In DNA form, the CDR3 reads TGTGCCAGCAGCCGTAGACAGGAGAACACTGAAGCTTTCTTT. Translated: CASSRRQENTEAFF.

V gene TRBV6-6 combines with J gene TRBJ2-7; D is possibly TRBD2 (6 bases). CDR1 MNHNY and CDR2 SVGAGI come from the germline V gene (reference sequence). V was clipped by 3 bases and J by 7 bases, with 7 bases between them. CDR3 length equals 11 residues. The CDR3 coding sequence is TGTGCCAGCAGTTATCGGGGGGAGCAGTACTTC. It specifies CASSYRGEQYF.

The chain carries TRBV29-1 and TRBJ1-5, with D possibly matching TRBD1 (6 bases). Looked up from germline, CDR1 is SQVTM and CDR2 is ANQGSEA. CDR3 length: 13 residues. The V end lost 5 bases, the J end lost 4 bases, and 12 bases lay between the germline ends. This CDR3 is CSVQDSFNQPQHF. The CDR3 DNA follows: TGCAGCGTTCAGGACAGTTTTAATCAGCCCCAGCATTTT.

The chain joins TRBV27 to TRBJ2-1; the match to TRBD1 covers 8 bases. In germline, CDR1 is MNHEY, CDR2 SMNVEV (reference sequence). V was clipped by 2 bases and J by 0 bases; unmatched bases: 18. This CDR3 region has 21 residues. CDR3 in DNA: TGTGCCAGCAGTTTACGAATTAGGATACAGGGGGTGCCGAGCTCCTACAATGAGCAGTTCTTC. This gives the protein CASSLRIRIQGVPSSYNEQFF.

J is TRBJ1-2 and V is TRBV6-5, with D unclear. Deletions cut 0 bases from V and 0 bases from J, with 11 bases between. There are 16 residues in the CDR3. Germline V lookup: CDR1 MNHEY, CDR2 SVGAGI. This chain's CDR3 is CASSYSSGDANYGYTF. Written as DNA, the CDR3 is TGTGCCAGCAGTTACTCGAGCGGGGATGCTAACTATGGCTACACCTTC.

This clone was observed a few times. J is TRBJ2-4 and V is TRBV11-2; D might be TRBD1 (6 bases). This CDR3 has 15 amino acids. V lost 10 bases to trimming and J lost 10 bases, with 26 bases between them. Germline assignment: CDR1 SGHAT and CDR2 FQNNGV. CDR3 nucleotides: TGTGCCACCACTGGGGGCAGGTCCCCAATTAAGATTCAGTACTTC. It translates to CATTGGRSPIKIQYF.

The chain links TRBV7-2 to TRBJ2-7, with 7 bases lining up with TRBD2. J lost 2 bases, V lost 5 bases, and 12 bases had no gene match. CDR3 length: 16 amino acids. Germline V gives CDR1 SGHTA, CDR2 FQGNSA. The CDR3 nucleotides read TGTGCCAGCAGCCTCCTATCTGGCGGGACTACCTACGAGCAGTACTTC. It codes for CASSLLSGGTTYEQYF.

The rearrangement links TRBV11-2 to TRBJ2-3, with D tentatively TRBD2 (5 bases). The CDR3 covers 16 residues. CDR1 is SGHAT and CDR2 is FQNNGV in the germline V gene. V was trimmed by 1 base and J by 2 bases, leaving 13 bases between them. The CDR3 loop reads CASSLGRDSYTDTQYF. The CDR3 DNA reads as TGTGCCAGCAGCTTAGGCCGGGATTCGTACACAGATACGCAGTATTTT.

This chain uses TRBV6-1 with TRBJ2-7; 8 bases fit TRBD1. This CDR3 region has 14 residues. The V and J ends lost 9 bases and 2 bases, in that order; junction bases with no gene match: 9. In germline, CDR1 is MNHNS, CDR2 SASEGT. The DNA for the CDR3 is TGTGCCAGTTATATCGGACAGGGTGCCTACGAGCAGTACTTC. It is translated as CASYIGQGAYEQYF.

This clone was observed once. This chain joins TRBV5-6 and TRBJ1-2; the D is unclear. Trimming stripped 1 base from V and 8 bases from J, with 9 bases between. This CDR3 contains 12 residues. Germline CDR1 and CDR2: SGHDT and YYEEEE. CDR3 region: CASSLRFGGYTF. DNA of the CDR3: TGTGCCAGCAGCTTGCGGTTCGGGGGCTACACCTTC.

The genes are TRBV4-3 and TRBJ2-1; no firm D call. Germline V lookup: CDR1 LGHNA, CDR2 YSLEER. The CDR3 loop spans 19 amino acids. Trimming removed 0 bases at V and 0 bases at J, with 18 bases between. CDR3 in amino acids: CASSQESLLAHSSYNEQFF. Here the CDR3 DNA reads TGCGCCAGCAGCCAAGAGTCCCTCTTGGCACACAGCTCCTACAATGAGCAGTTCTTC.

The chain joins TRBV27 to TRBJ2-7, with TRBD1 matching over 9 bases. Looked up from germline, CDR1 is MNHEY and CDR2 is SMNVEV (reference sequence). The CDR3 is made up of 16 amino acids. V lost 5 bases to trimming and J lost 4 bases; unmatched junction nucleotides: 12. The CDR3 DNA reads TGTGCCAGCAGTGCATCTGACTACAGGGGGCTGTACGAGCAGTACTTC. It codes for CASSASDYRGLYEQYF.